This is a list of T cell receptor beta chains from one sample in a study of blood T cell repertoires in COVID-19. Repertoires were generated with immunoSEQ multiplex PCR, while TCRdb's copy carries only in-frame clones and drops some. This sample has over 60,000 clones, with around 91% found just once. The sequenced material came from peripheral blood. All receptors derive from a man aged 50 to 59 with COVID-19, enrolled during active disease. The CDR3 runs from the conserved cysteine through the conserved F or W. D genes are given only for firm matches. The size field is filled for only some rows; it gives once, few, many or a size class.

CDR3nt	CDR3aa	v_gene	d_gene	len	j_gene	abundance
TGTGCCAGCAGTCACAGGGAGCAGTTCTTC	CASSHREQFF	TRBV6-5	-	10	TRBJ2-1	once
TGTGCCAGCAGTCCCAGACAGGGGTTGGGGGGAGAGACCCAGTACTTC	CASSPRQGLGGETQYF	TRBV28	TRBD1	16	TRBJ2-5	-
TGTGCCAGTAGAGACGACTTGACAGGGCCTAATGAAAAACTGTTTTTT	CASRDDLTGPNEKLFF	TRBV19	TRBD1	16	TRBJ1-4	-
TGTGCCAGCAGCGAAGGGACTAGCGGGAGGGCCCGGGAGACCCAGTACTTC	CASSEGTSGRARETQYF	TRBV5-4	TRBD2	17	TRBJ2-5	-
TGTGCCAGCAGCCAAGCAAACAGGGGGGGCACTGAAGCTTTCTTT	CASSQANRGGTEAFF	TRBV4-2	TRBD1	15	TRBJ1-1	-
TGTGCCAGCAGCTTATGGGGCGATAGAGAGACCCAGTACTTC	CASSLWGDRETQYF	TRBV7-9	-	14	TRBJ2-5	-
TGTGCTAGTGGTTTGACCCGACAGGGTAGCGCCGGGGAGCTGTTTTTT	CASGLTRQGSAGELFF	TRBV12-5	TRBD1	16	TRBJ2-2	-
TGTGCCAGCAGCCCGGGGGAGGGGTCCTTAGCTAACTATGGCTACACCTTC	CASSPGEGSLANYGYTF	TRBV7-9	-	17	TRBJ1-2	-
TGTGCCAGCAGCCCCAGAAAGCGGGAGGGGCACAATGAGCAGTTCTTC	CASSPRKREGHNEQFF	TRBV4-2	TRBD2	16	TRBJ2-1	once
TGTGCCAGCAGCGTAAGCGAGCACCAGAGCTCCTACAATGAGCAGTTCTTC	CASSVSEHQSSYNEQFF	TRBV9	-	17	TRBJ2-1	-
TGTGCCAGCAGCTTATCGAGCTCCTACAATGAGCAGTTCTTC	CASSLSSSYNEQFF	TRBV7-2	-	14	TRBJ2-1	-
TGTGCCAGCAGCAAAGCAGGGACAGGGGGGTTAGCTAATGAAAAACTGTTTTTT	CASSKAGTGGLANEKLFF	TRBV21-1	-	18	TRBJ1-4	-
TGTGCCTGGAGTGTACTAGTTTTCGAGACCCAGTACTTC	CAWSVLVFETQYF	TRBV30	-	13	TRBJ2-5	-
TGTGCCATCAGTGGGACAGCTAACACCGGGGAGCTGTTTTTT	CAISGTANTGELFF	TRBV10-3	-	14	TRBJ2-2	-
TGTGCCAGCAGCCAGGGACTGCTCACCATATATTTT	CASSQGLLTIYF	TRBV3-1/TRBV3-2	-	12	TRBJ1-3	-
TGTGCCGCCCGGGGGGAGAGCAATCAGCCCCAGCATTTT	CAARGESNQPQHF	TRBV18	-	13	TRBJ1-5	-
TGTGCCAGCAGTCGGGGAGGGGCGGGAGAGTCCTACGAGCAGTACTTC	CASSRGGAGESYEQYF	TRBV6-2/TRBV6-3	TRBD2	16	TRBJ2-7	-
TGTGCCAGCAGTGACCCACCAGGGTTGTCAGGGGAATTGGCTGGAAACACCATATATTTT	CASSDPPGLSGELAGNTIYF	TRBV6-4	-	20	TRBJ1-3	-
TGTGCCAGCAGCGTAGAGGGACAGCCCATGAACACTGAAGCTTTCTTT	CASSVEGQPMNTEAFF	TRBV9	TRBD1	16	TRBJ1-1	-
TGTGCCAGCAGCAAAGCGCTGCGGCGGGTAAGCTCCTACAATGAGCAGTTCTTC	CASSKALRRVSSYNEQFF	TRBV21-1	-	18	TRBJ2-1	-
TGCGCCAGCAGCTTGGGAGGTCCTACAGGGCCCAGCTACGAGCAGTACTTC	CASSLGGPTGPSYEQYF	TRBV5-1	-	17	TRBJ2-7	-
TGCGCCAGCAGCTCAACAGGGGACCTCTACGAGCAGTACTTC	CASSSTGDLYEQYF	TRBV5-1	TRBD1	14	TRBJ2-7	-
TGTGCCAGCAGTTTATTAGCGGGGGCCTACGAGCAGTACTTC	CASSLLAGAYEQYF	TRBV28	TRBD2	14	TRBJ2-7	-
TGTGCCAGCAGCTCCACTAGCGGGACATACAATGAGCAGTTCTTC	CASSSTSGTYNEQFF	TRBV11-2	TRBD2	15	TRBJ2-1	-
TGTGCCAGCAGCTTGGTAGGACAGGGGACAGTCTACGAGCAGTACTTC	CASSLVGQGTVYEQYF	TRBV5-5	TRBD1	16	TRBJ2-7	-
TGTGCTAGCAGCGACATCAGGGCCCCGGGAGAGACCCAGTACTTC	CASSDIRAPGETQYF	TRBV7-7	-	15	TRBJ2-5	-
TGTGCCAGCAGCCCCGCCCGGGACAGCGGTGCCAACGTCCTGACTTTC	CASSPARDSGANVLTF	TRBV6-2/TRBV6-3	TRBD1	16	TRBJ2-6	medium-sized
TGTGCCAGTAGTATTGGGACTAGGCGGGATACGCAGTATTTT	CASSIGTRRDTQYF	TRBV19	TRBD2	14	TRBJ2-3	once
TGTGCCAGCAGTTCCCGGGACAGGGGGAAAGAAGGCTACACCTTC	CASSSRDRGKEGYTF	TRBV6-5	TRBD1	15	TRBJ1-2	-
TGTGCCTGGAGTGTACGAGGGAGGGAGACCGGGGAGCTGTTTTTT	CAWSVRGRETGELFF	TRBV30	TRBD2	15	TRBJ2-2	-
TGCGCCAGCAGCACCTTGACAGGGGAGGGACCAGGGGAGCTGTTTTTT	CASSTLTGEGPGELFF	TRBV5-1	-	16	TRBJ2-2	-
TGTGCCAGCAGCAATCCGGGACTAGCCCCCTACGAGCAGTACTTC	CASSNPGLAPYEQYF	TRBV7-2	TRBD2	15	TRBJ2-7	-
TGTGCCAGCTGGACAGGGAAGCAGCCCCAGCATTTT	CASWTGKQPQHF	TRBV25-1	TRBD1	12	TRBJ1-5	few
TGCGCCAGCAGCCTCCGACAGGGGAGTAACAATCAGCCCCAGCATTTT	CASSLRQGSNNQPQHF	TRBV4-1	TRBD1	16	TRBJ1-5	-
TGTGCCAGCAGCCAAGGTTTTAGCGGGACCCCCGGTACGCAGTATTTT	CASSQGFSGTPGTQYF	TRBV4-2	TRBD2	16	TRBJ2-3	-
TGTGCCAGCAGTGGCCCAAAACAGAGCTCCCTATACAATGAGCAGTTCTTC	CASSGPKQSSLYNEQFF	TRBV28	-	17	TRBJ2-1	-
TGTGCCAGCAGCTCGTCGACAGGGGGCGTCACTGAAGCTTTCTTT	CASSSSTGGVTEAFF	TRBV5-5	TRBD1	15	TRBJ1-1	-
TGTGCCAGCTCGCGCAAACAACAGGGGACGGATTCACCCCTCCACTTT	CASSRKQQGTDSPLHF	TRBV18	TRBD1	16	TRBJ1-6	-
TGTGCCAGCAGTCCCGGGACAGCGGGAAACACCATATATTTT	CASSPGTAGNTIYF	TRBV3-1/TRBV3-2	TRBD1	14	TRBJ1-3	-
TGTGCCAGCAGCTTAAAGACAGACGTCTCCTACGAGCAGTACTTC	CASSLKTDVSYEQYF	TRBV7-2	-	15	TRBJ2-7	-
TGTGCCAGCAGCTTTGGCAGGGTAGGAGATACGCAGTATTTT	CASSFGRVGDTQYF	TRBV5-6	-	14	TRBJ2-3	-
TGTGCCAGCAGGCCCAGAACAGGGTTCTACGAGCAGTACTTC	CASRPRTGFYEQYF	TRBV2	-	14	TRBJ2-7	-
TGTGCCATCAGTGAGTCGCCAGACCAAGAGACCCAGTACTTC	CAISESPDQETQYF	TRBV10-3	-	14	TRBJ2-5	once
TGTGCCAGCATTCAGGAAACTGGAAACACCATATATTTT	CASIQETGNTIYF	TRBV2	-	13	TRBJ1-3	-
TGTGCCTGGAGTGTAGGGGACAGGGATTACGAGACCCAGTACTTC	CAWSVGDRDYETQYF	TRBV30	TRBD1	15	TRBJ2-5	-
TGCGCCAGCAGCCCGGGACTAGCGGGAAACCTCTTATTTGACGAGCAGTACTTC	CASSPGLAGNLLFDEQYF	TRBV5-1	TRBD2	18	TRBJ2-7	-
TGTGCAACACGAAGTCCAGGGGAATATGAGCAGTTCTTC	CATRSPGEYEQFF	TRBV19	-	13	TRBJ2-1	-
TGTGCCAGCAGCCTGGGAGGGTACCAAGAGACCCAGTACTTC	CASSLGGYQETQYF	TRBV7-2	TRBD2	14	TRBJ2-5	-
TGTGCCAGTAGTAAGACTAGCGGGAGCTACGAGCAGTACTTC	CASSKTSGSYEQYF	TRBV19	TRBD2	14	TRBJ2-7	-
TGCGCCAGCAGCCCGGACCTCGGGGAGACCGGGGAGCTGTTTTTT	CASSPDLGETGELFF	TRBV4-1	-	15	TRBJ2-2	-
TGCGCCAGCAGCTTGGATCCAGGTTTATATAATTCACCCCTCCACTTT	CASSLDPGLYNSPLHF	TRBV5-1	-	16	TRBJ1-6	-